This T cell receptor beta chain was obtained from a study of long-term antiretroviral therapy in people with HIV. Post-ART PBMC samples numbered at least two per donor, and pre-ART ones at least one. For this clone: Antigen unknown.

Study-level points and caveats: When set beside controls, HIV repertoires had CDR3 length ranges that were narrower. No data were available on ART adherence, viral resistance or therapy changes.

This CDR3 has 14 amino acids. From germline, CDR1 is LNHDA and CDR2 SQIVND (reference sequence). The ends were cut back, 6 bases at V and 3 bases at J, with 12 bases in the middle. They ran version v3.0 of the immunoSEQ assay at survey level. Target depth was roughly 35,000-50,000 T-cell genomes per sample. TCRdb's table, derived via immunoSEQ multiplex PCR, lists solely in-frame clones and lacks some. The sample consists of roughly 25,000 clones, approximately 95% of them appearing once. The sequence was collected from a middle-aged woman with HIV. This chain connects TRBV19 to TRBJ1-5, with D perhaps TRBD1 (6 bases). The material sequenced was unsorted PBMCs, taken 7.6 years after starting antiretroviral therapy. CDR3: CASSPRGNNQPQHF. CDR3 nucleotides: TGTGCCAGTAGCCCCAGGGGAAACAATCAGCCCCAGCATTTT.